This note documents a single T cell receptor beta chain sequence. Its antigen remains unknown. Data came from immunoSEQ multiplex PCR; TCRdb stores just in-frame clones and leaves some out. The repertoire holds around 58,000 clones, about 88% seen once, with 9.5% to 13% in the top ten. CDR1 is LGHDT and CDR2 is YNNKEL in the germline V gene (reference sequence). V lost 6 bases and J 0 bases, leaving 12 bases between the germline ends. This CDR3 region has 15 residues. The sample is drawn from a study of T cell responses to AZD1222 COVID-19 vaccine. General study results and limits: Epitopes outside B.1.351 and B.1.1.7 mutated regions reportedly drew nearly half of spike TCRs. Repertoire samples came only from after the peak T cell response.

The chain combines TRBV3-1 (or the pseudogene TRBV3-2) with TRBJ1-3; a possible D gene is TRBD1 (6 bases). Sequenced here: peripheral blood, sampled on day 0 of AZD1222 vaccination. The clonotype was recovered from an adult in good health. This chain's CDR3 is CASRVTGLSGNTIYF. CDR3 nucleotide sequence: TGTGCCAGCAGAGTGACAGGCCTCTCTGGAAACACCATATATTTT.